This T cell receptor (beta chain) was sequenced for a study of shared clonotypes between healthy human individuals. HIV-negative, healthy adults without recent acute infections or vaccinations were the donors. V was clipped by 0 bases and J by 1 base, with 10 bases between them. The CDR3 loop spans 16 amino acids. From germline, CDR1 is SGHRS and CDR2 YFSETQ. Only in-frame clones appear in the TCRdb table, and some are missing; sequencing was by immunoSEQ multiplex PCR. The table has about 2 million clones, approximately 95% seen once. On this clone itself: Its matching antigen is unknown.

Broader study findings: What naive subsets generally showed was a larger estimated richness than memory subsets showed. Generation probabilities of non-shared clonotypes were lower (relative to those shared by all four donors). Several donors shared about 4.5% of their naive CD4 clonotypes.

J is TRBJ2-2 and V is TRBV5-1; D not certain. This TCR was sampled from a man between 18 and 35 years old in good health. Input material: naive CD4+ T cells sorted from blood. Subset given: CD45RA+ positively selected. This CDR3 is CASSLGGGWNTGELFF. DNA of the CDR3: TGCGCCAGCAGCTTGGGTGGCGGCTGGAACACCGGGGAGCTGTTTTTT.